This TCR beta chain comes out of a study of blood T cell repertoires in COVID-19. In the study overall: The analysed material was cDNA or gDNA that came from T cells, B-cell-depleted T cells, or PBMCs.

In the source study's methods: Nucleated cell counts were estimated from reference gene primer amplification. TCRdb's copy holds only in-frame clones and misses some; the assay was immunoSEQ multiplex PCR. V and J calls and clone size are copied from that table; D and trimming were computed from the DNA. Seen here are roughly 420,000 clones, around 89% observed once, and the top ten hold around 0.97%. In germline, CDR1 is SGHVS, CDR2 FQNEAQ. The CDR3 consists of 17 residues. Trimming cost V 1 base and J 3 bases; bases outside gene matches: 6. Individuals aged about 18 to 100 years were recruited from about two dozen US areas. Categorization into cohorts depended on clinical history that participants reported.

The sequenced sample was PBMCs or T cells enriched from blood (not recorded which). The genes are TRBV7-8 and TRBJ2-7; 13 positions agree with TRBD2. This TCR came from a woman aged 30 to 39 with acute COVID-19. In DNA, the CDR3 is TGTGCCAGCAGCTTAGTAGGGGGACTAGCGGGGTACTACGAGCAGTACTTC. This codes for CASSLVGGLAGYYEQYF. Full variable domain (missing parts from reference TRBV7-8 and TRBJ2-7): GAGVSQSPRYKVAKRGQDVALRCDPISGHVSLFWYQQALGQGPEFLTYFQNEAQLDKSGLPSDRFFAERPEGSVSTLKIQRTQQEDSAVYLCASSLVGGLAGYYEQYFGPGTRLTVT.